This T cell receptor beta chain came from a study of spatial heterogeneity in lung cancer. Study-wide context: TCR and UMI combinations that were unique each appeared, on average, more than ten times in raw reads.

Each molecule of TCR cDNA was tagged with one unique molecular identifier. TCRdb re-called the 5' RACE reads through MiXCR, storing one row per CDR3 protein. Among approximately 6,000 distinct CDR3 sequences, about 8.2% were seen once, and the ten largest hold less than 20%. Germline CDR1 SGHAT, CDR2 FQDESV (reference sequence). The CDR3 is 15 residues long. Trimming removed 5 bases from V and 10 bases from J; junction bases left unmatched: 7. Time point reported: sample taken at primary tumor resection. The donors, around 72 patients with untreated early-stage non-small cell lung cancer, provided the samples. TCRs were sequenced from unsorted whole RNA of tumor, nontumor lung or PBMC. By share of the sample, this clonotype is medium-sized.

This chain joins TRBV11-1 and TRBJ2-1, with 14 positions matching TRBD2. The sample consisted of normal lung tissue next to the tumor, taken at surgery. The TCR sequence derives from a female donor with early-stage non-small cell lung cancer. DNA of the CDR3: TGTGCCAGCAGCCAGACTAGCGGGGGGGGGCGCGAGCAGTTCTTC. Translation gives CASSQTSGGGREQFF.